This T cell receptor (beta chain) was recorded in a study of blood T cell repertoires in COVID-19. Assay: immunoSEQ multiplex PCR; the TCRdb copy retains only in-frame clones and omits some. The table records about 320,000 clones, roughly 87% of them present only once. Germline V lookup: CDR1 MNHNS, CDR2 SASEGT. V gave up 2 bases and J gave up 4 bases, with 17 bases separating them. CDR3 length: 16 residues. Allocation to cohorts depended on clinical history reported by the participants. All recovered Cohort 3 donors got two negative PCRs, got clearance, or saw symptom resolution. This TCR was recovered from a woman younger than 45 who had recovered from COVID-19. The specimen was PBMCs or T cells enriched from blood (not recorded which). The rearrangement links TRBV6-1 to TRBJ2-5; D is possibly TRBD2 (5 bases). The CDR3 DNA sequence: TGTGCCAGCAGTGAACGGGAACGAAGGGCAGGAGAGACCCAGTACTTC. This encodes CASSERERRAGETQYF.